This TCR beta chain was sequenced for a study of blood T cell repertoires in COVID-19. Cohorts were based on clinical histories the participants reported. Looked up from germline, CDR1 is SNHLY and CDR2 is FYNNEI. Trimming removed 6 bases at V and 4 bases at J, with 15 bases between. This CDR3 is 14 amino acids long. In the source study's methods: Amplification of reference gene primers was used by the study to estimate nucleated cell counts. The assay was immunoSEQ multiplex PCR, and TCRdb's table has in-frame clones only and misses some. For V, J and clone size, that table is used; D and trimming come from the DNA. The sample includes around 20,000 clones, about nine tenths of them seen just once.

This sequence was found in a woman in her 30s who had recovered from COVID-19. Sample: PBMCs or T cells enriched from blood (not recorded which). The chain couples TRBV2 to TRBJ1-2; D is perhaps TRBD1 (6 bases). The CDR3 reads CASSQGWQGYGYTF. The CDR3 DNA sequence: TGTGCCAGCAGCCAGGGGTGGCAGGGCTATGGCTACACCTTC.